These 30 T cell receptor beta chains came from one sample sequenced in a study of Ad26.COV2.S vaccination and SARS-CoV-2 variants. Profiled with immunoSEQ multiplex PCR; TCRdb holds only in-frame clones, not every one. This sample has hundreds of thousands of clones, with 80% to 90% found just once. Treatment reported: roughly 18 received Ad26.COV2.S at low or high dose, single or two shots; roughly five received placebo; per-sample allocation not given. The study sampled participants on day 63 after the first vaccine or placebo injection. The material was peripheral blood, obtained in a trial of Ad26.COV2.S vaccine versus placebo. These receptors all come from a person aged 18-60 years who received the Ad26.COV2.S COVID-19 vaccine or a placebo.

The J gene is TRBJ1-5, the V gene TRBV6-5; the D gene is possibly TRBD1 (6 bases). V was trimmed by 9 bases and J by 0 bases, leaving 12 bases between them. The germline CDR1 and CDR2 sequences are MNHEY and SVGAGI. This CDR3 region has 14 residues. DNA of the CDR3: TGTGCCAGTCGACAGGACCTTAGCAATCAGCCCCAGCATTTT. As protein: CASRQDLSNQPQHF.

This clone was found once. The chain recombines TRBV7-3 with TRBJ2-1, with D tentatively TRBD2 (5 bases). The CDR3 has 13 amino acids. V was pared by 0 bases and J by 7 bases, with 7 bases between. Germline loops: CDR1 SGHTA, CDR2 FQGTGA. This chain's CDR3 is CASSLTRGNEQFF. The CDR3 bases are TGTGCCAGCAGCTTAACCCGGGGAAATGAGCAGTTCTTC.

The CDR3: CAIRGSGSYNEQFF. CDR3 nucleotide sequence: TGTGCCATCCGCGGGAGCGGATCCTACAATGAGCAGTTCTTC. The V gene is TRBV27, the J gene TRBJ2-1, with 7 bases matching TRBD2. The CDR3 is 14 residues long. V trimming: 10 bases; J trimming: 1 base; junction bases outside the gene matches: 7. The germline gives CDR1 MNHEY, CDR2 SMNVEV (reference sequence).

The chain is built from TRBV7-2 and TRBJ2-7; D is possibly TRBD2 (6 bases). Trimming shortened V by 1 base and J by 2 bases, and 15 bases separated the two germline ends. This CDR3 has 16 amino acids. Germline V gene lookup returns CDR1 SGHTA and CDR2 FQGNSA. CDR3 in amino acids: CASSLGRRGGAYEQYF. The CDR3 nucleotides read TGTGCCAGCAGCTTAGGACGACGTGGAGGGGCCTACGAGCAGTACTTC.

The V and J genes are TRBV19 and TRBJ2-7, with D perhaps matching TRBD2 (6 bases). This CDR3 contains 15 residues. Germline CDR1 and CDR2: LNHDA and SQIVND (reference sequence). V lost 5 bases and J lost 0, with 14 bases in between. The CDR3 region has the DNA TGTGCCAGTAGTCCCCTGGCGGGGCCCTCCTACGAGCAGTACTTC. It specifies CASSPLAGPSYEQYF.

Turning to this clone: Other DNA sequences in the sample encode the same CDR3. The chain links TRBV7-2 to TRBJ2-7; D gene ambiguous. The CDR3 spans 13 residues. Looked up from germline, CDR1 is SGHTA and CDR2 is FQGNSA. V lost 5 bases to trimming and J lost 3 bases, with 11 bases between them. The DNA for the CDR3 is TGTGCCAGCAGCCTTGGCGGTGTCTACGAGCAGTACTTC. Protein: CASSLGGVYEQYF. Looking up the rest from reference TRBV7-2 and TRBJ2-7 gives the full variable domain: GAGVSQSPSNKVTEKGKDVELRCDPISGHTALYWYRQSLGQGLEFLIYFQGNSAPDKSGLPSDRFSAERTGGSVSTLTIQRTQQEDSAVYLCASSLGGVYEQYFGPGTRLTVT.

A word on this clone: Other DNA variants within this sample encode the same CDR3. The chain has TRBV5-1 and TRBJ2-5; maybe TRBD2 (5 bases). Germline V gene lookup returns CDR1 SGHRS and CDR2 YFSETQ. V was clipped by 0 bases and J by 0 bases, with 9 bases between them. The CDR3 length is 15 residues. The CDR3 region is CASSLGTLYQETQYF. CDR3 coding DNA: TGCGCCAGCAGCTTGGGGACTTTGTACCAAGAGACCCAGTACTTC.

The chain links TRBV15 to TRBJ2-7; TRBD1 aligns across 10 bases. Germline V gives CDR1 LNHNV, CDR2 YYDKDF (reference sequence). The CDR3 is 16 residues long. The J segment lost 2 bases and the V segment lost 0 bases, leaving 4 bases of the junction unmatched. CDR3 sequence reads: CATSRDGGTGAYEQYF. The CDR3 bases are TGTGCCACCAGCAGAGATGGTGGGACAGGGGCCTACGAGCAGTACTTC.

The table lists this clone with a count of one. V usage is TRBV2 and J usage is TRBJ1-4, with 8 nucleotides matching TRBD1. Per germline, CDR1 SNHLY and CDR2 FYNNEI. The CDR3 has 16 residues. V was pared by 2 bases and J by 3 bases, with 5 bases of the junction left unmatched. CDR3 DNA: TGTGCCAGCAGTGAACAGGGGGCGGGGGCTAATGAAAAACTGTTTTTT. This gives the protein CASSEQGAGANEKLFF. Full variable domain (remainder filled in from reference TRBV2 and TRBJ1-4): EPEVTQTPSHQVTQMGQEVILRCVPISNHLYFYWYRQILGQKVEFLVSFYNNEISEKSEIFDDQFSVERPDGSNFTLKIRSTKLEDSAMYFCASSEQGAGANEKLFFGSGTQLSVL.

The CDR3 here is CASSLDPGTGGNTIYF. The CDR3 nucleotides read TGCGCCAGCAGCTTGGACCCCGGGACAGGGGGAAACACCATATATTTT. The chain couples TRBV5-1 to TRBJ1-3, with TRBD1 matching over 9 bases. Germline V gives CDR1 SGHRS, CDR2 YFSETQ. The CDR3 totals 16 residues. With V trimmed by 0 bases and J by 4 bases, 5 bases remained unmatched.

The rearrangement links TRBV9 to TRBJ2-3; 10 positions agree with TRBD1. CDR3 length: 14 residues. Germline loops: CDR1 SGDLS, CDR2 YYNGEE. Germline trimming cut 3 bases from V and 5 bases from J; bases unmatched to any gene: 3. CDR3 sequence: CASSARTGGDTQYF. The CDR3, as DNA: TGTGCCAGCAGCGCCCGGACAGGGGGAGATACGCAGTATTTT.

CDR3 region: CASSPGLAGLGELFF. The CDR3 DNA sequence: TGTGCCAGCTCACCAGGACTAGCGGGACTCGGGGAGCTGTTTTTT. The rearrangement joins TRBV18 to TRBJ2-2; 12 positions match TRBD2. J was trimmed by 7 bases and V by 2 bases; bases with no gene match: 2. Per germline, CDR1 KGHSH and CDR2 LQKENI. CDR3 length: 15 amino acids. Filled out from reference TRBV18 and TRBJ2-2, the complete variable domain reads NAGVMQNPRHLVRRRGQEARLRCSPMKGHSHVYWYRQLPEEGLKFMVYLQKENIIDESGMPKERFSAEFPKEGPSILRIQQVVRGDSAAYFCASSPGLAGLGELFFGEGSRLTVL.

This clone was observed a single time. The V gene is TRBV5-6, the J gene TRBJ1-1; no reliable D call. V dropped 3 bases and J dropped 5 bases, with 11 bases sitting between them. CDR1 is SGHDT and CDR2 is YYEEEE in the germline V gene. The CDR3 extends over 13 amino acids. Here the CDR3 reads CASSYGDGTEAFF. CDR3 coding DNA: TGTGCCAGCAGCTATGGAGATGGGACTGAAGCTTTCTTT.

This chain uses TRBV29-1 with TRBJ2-2, with TRBD1 as a possible D gene (6 bases). CDR1 SQVTM and CDR2 ANQGSEA come from the germline V gene. Trimming shortened V by 5 bases and J by 3 bases, and 13 bases separated the two germline ends. This CDR3 is 14 amino acids long. CDR3 in DNA: TGCAGCGTTAGCAGGGGCGCGGACACCGGGGAGCTGTTTTTT. Protein sequence: CSVSRGADTGELFF.

Regarding this clone: Other DNA sequences in this specimen translate into the identical CDR3. This sequence joins TRBV12-5 and TRBJ1-5; maybe TRBD1 (5 bases). Between the trimmed V and J ends, which lost 1 base and 4 bases, there was a span of 8 bases. Germline assignment: CDR1 LGHNT and CDR2 FRNRAP. This CDR3 is 14 amino acids long. The CDR3 coding sequence is TGTGCTAGTGGTTTGGGGCAGGGAAATCAGCCCCAGCATTTT. Translating gives CASGLGQGNQPQHF.

This chain uses TRBV10-2 with TRBJ2-7; D may be TRBD2 (6 bases). V was clipped by 2 bases and J by 1 base, with 12 bases between them. CDR3 length: 15 residues. Germline V gene data show CDR1 as WSHSY and CDR2 as SAAADI. The CDR3 sequence: CASSERVRGSYEQYF. In nucleotides, the CDR3 is TGCGCCAGCAGTGAGCGGGTACGGGGGTCCTACGAGCAGTACTTC.

This clone showed up just a few times. CDR3 in amino acids: CASSQEGQPNSPLHF. CDR3 bases: TGCGCCAGCAGCCAAGAAGGACAGCCAAATTCACCCCTCCACTTT. The chain employs TRBV4-3 and TRBJ1-6, with a weak D call TRBD1 (6 bases). The CDR3 extends over 15 amino acids. V was pared by 0 bases and J by 7 bases, with 10 bases between. Germline V gives CDR1 LGHNA, CDR2 YSLEER.

The J gene is TRBJ1-6, the V gene TRBV3-1 (or the pseudogene TRBV3-2); no reliable D call. V lost 1 base and J 7 bases, leaving 14 bases between the germline ends. This CDR3 spans 16 amino acids. Germline V lookup: CDR1 LGHDT, CDR2 YNNKEL (reference sequence). The CDR3 spells CASSQGGGPRNSPLHF. DNA for the CDR3: TGTGCCAGCAGCCAAGGCGGCGGGCCGAGGAATTCACCCCTCCACTTT.

The V and J genes are TRBV19 and TRBJ1-2; D ambiguous. The V and J ends lost 3 bases and 8 bases respectively, with 22 bases between them. Germline-derived CDR1 and CDR2 are LNHDA and SQIVND (reference sequence). The CDR3 contains 16 residues. DNA for the CDR3: TGTGCCAGTAGTATTTGGTCCCTCAAGCCGGATAGGGGCTACACCTTC. Protein: CASSIWSLKPDRGYTF.

The chain recombines TRBV19 with TRBJ2-5, with D possibly matching TRBD2 (6 bases). The CDR3 length is 13 residues. Trimming removed 5 bases at V and 1 base at J, with 8 bases between. From germline, CDR1 is LNHDA and CDR2 SQIVND (reference sequence). The CDR3 loop reads CASSGGAQETQYF. As DNA, the CDR3 is TGTGCCAGTAGTGGAGGGGCCCAAGAGACCCAGTACTTC. The full variable domain, with the rest looked up from reference TRBV19 and TRBJ2-5, is DGGITQSPKYLFRKEGQNVTLSCEQNLNHDAMYWYRQDPGQGLRLIYYSQIVNDFQKGDIAEGYSVSREKKESFPLTVTSAQKNPTAFYLCASSGGAQETQYFGPGTRLLVL.

This chain links TRBV21-1 with TRBJ2-2; TRBD2 is the table's D call, not checked against the DNA. TRBV21-1 represents a pseudogene. The CDR3 consists of 19 residues. DNA of the CDR3: TGTGCCAGCAGTCCTAGGACTAGCGGGGGCCCCTCGGACACCGGGGAGCTGTTTTTT. Its translation is CASSPRTSGGPSDTGELFF.

This clone was seen only a few times. The genes are TRBV10-3 and TRBJ1-6; 9 bases fit TRBD1. The CDR3 consists of 14 residues. CDR1 and CDR2 from the germline V gene are ENHRY and SYGVKD. Losses at the gene ends were 3 bases for V and 8 bases for J; bases not matched to a gene: 2. CDR3 residues: CAISDGTGYSPLHF. CDR3 DNA: TGTGCCATCAGTGATGGGACAGGGTATTCACCCCTCCACTTT.

The table lists this clone with a count of one. The chain carries TRBV5-1 and TRBJ1-1; D may be TRBD1 (5 bases). Germline CDR1 and CDR2: SGHRS and YFSETQ. This CDR3 is 12 amino acids long. V was trimmed by 5 bases and J by 3 bases, leaving 8 bases between them. As DNA, the CDR3 is TGCGCCAGCAGGGGGGAGTACACTGAAGCTTTCTTT. Translation gives CASRGEYTEAFF. Full variable domain (rest looked up from reference TRBV5-1 and TRBJ1-1): KAGVTQTPRYLIKTRGQQVTLSCSPISGHRSVSWYQQTPGQGLQFLFEYFSETQRNKGNFPGRFSGRQFSNSRSEMNVSTLELGDSALYLCASRGEYTEAFFGQGTRLTVV.

V is TRBV24-1 and J is TRBJ1-1; TRBD1 is a possible D gene (5 bases). Germline V gene sequence: CDR1 KGHDR, CDR2 SFDVKD. Trimming stripped 6 bases from V and 6 bases from J, with 13 bases between. The CDR3 length is 13 residues. CDR3 nucleotide sequence: TGTGCCACCAGTAGGCAGGGTGGCCCTGAAGCTTTCTTT. The encoded protein is CATSRQGGPEAFF.

J is TRBJ1-1 and V is TRBV4-3; D uncertain. Trimming pared 1 base from V and 2 bases from J, leaving 11 bases between. This CDR3 region has 15 residues. From germline, CDR1 is LGHNA and CDR2 YSLEER. CDR3 bases: TGCGCCAGCAGCCAAGGTTGGGCGATTAACACTGAAGCTTTCTTT. Its translation: CASSQGWAINTEAFF.

This clone was recorded a few times. Other DNA sequences in the same sample also yield this CDR3. The J gene is TRBJ1-1, the V gene TRBV7-9; D remains unclear. The V end lost 1 base, the J end lost 1 base, and 4 bases lay between the germline ends. Germline CDR1 reads SEHNR; CDR2 reads FQNEAQ (reference sequence). The CDR3 totals 13 residues. The CDR3 DNA is TGTGCCAGCAGCTTAGACAGGAACACTGAAGCTTTCTTT. This codes for CASSLDRNTEAFF.

The chain joins TRBV18 to TRBJ2-2; weak D call: TRBD2 (5 bases). The CDR3 length is 16 residues. With 0 bases removed from V and 7 bases from J, the gap between germline ends came to 15 bases. CDR1 is KGHSH, CDR2 LQKENI, per germline. CDR3 nucleotides: TGTGCCAGCTCACCACCGAGGGAAGGTCTGAGCGGGGAGCTGTTTTTT. Translation gives CASSPPREGLSGELFF.

The chain uses TRBV5-1 and TRBJ1-2, with a weak D call TRBD1 (5 bases). The CDR3 is made up of 13 amino acids. Trimming shortened V by 6 bases and J by 3 bases, and 12 bases separated the two germline ends. CDR1 is SGHRS, CDR2 YFSETQ, per germline. CDR3 DNA: TGCGCCAGCAACCGGGGGGATTACTATGGCTACACCTTC. Translating gives CASNRGDYYGYTF.

The chain combines TRBV10-1 with TRBJ2-5, with a possible D match to TRBD2 (6 bases). Per germline, CDR1 WNHNN and CDR2 SYGVQD (reference sequence). The ends were cut back, 6 bases at V and 2 bases at J, with 10 bases in the middle. The CDR3 runs to 13 residues. The CDR3: CASSRDSQETQYF. In nucleotides, the CDR3 is TGCGCCAGCAGCCGGGACTCTCAAGAGACCCAGTACTTC.

The V and J genes are TRBV12-5 and TRBJ2-1, with D possibly TRBD2 on 5 matching bases. The CDR3 is 13 residues long. The ends were cut back, 0 bases at V and 6 bases at J, with 6 bases in the middle. Germline V gene sequence: CDR1 LGHNT, CDR2 FRNRAP. The CDR3 region is CASGLVRGNEQFF. Here the CDR3 DNA reads TGTGCTAGTGGTTTGGTACGGGGCAATGAGCAGTTCTTC.